The clone carrying this T cell receptor beta chain was counted between two and nine times. As yet, its antigen is unknown. V lost 1 base and J 2 bases, leaving 5 bases between the germline ends. CDR1 and CDR2 (germline): LGHNA, YSLEER. The CDR3 runs 13 residues. This entry comes from a study of Ad26.COV2.S vaccination and SARS-CoV-2 variants. Study-wide results and limits: Substantial post-vaccination breadth of spike-specific CD8+ and CD4+ T cell responses was reported.

The sample's treatment: some 20 received Ad26.COV2.S at low or high dose, single or two shots; 5 received placebo; per-sample allocation not given. Samples were taken on day 63 after the first vaccine or placebo injection. Donation was by an adult aged 18-55 years who was in Boston. Assay used: immunoSEQ multiplex PCR; TCRdb lists only in-frame clones, some missing. This repertoire shows some 240,000 clones, 70% to 90% found once; its top ten account for less than 3.5%. This specimen was peripheral blood, taken in a trial of Ad26.COV2.S vaccine versus placebo. The chain recombines TRBV4-3 with TRBJ2-5, with D uncertain. The sequence came from a person aged 18-65 years who received the Ad26.COV2.S COVID-19 vaccine or a placebo. The CDR3 DNA reads as TGCGCCAGCAGCCAAGGCCAGCAAGAGACCCAGTACTTC. Its protein is CASSQGQQETQYF.